Detailed here is one T cell receptor (beta chain). Its specificity is not known. This sample is drawn from a study of cytomegalovirus exposure and HLA in healthy donors. Looking at the study overall: A prior analysis found 90 million to 120 million unique TCR beta sequences from around 190 million T cells.

Amplification used 60 Vbeta primers and 13 Jbeta primers. Measured with immunoSEQ multiplex PCR; TCRdb has only the in-frame clones, and not every one. The data hold around 110,000 clones, with around 76% observed a single time. CDR3 length equals 16 residues. Germline CDR1 is SGHNT and CDR2 is YYREEE (reference sequence). V shed 4 bases, J shed 3 bases, and the junction held 10 bases outside the gene matches. Whole-study results and caveats: Within a later analysis, the majority of CMV-associated TCR beta chains appeared HLA-restricted.

Input material: PBMCs. This rearrangement joins TRBV5-4 to TRBJ2-7, with 10 bases matching TRBD1. The receptor comes from a man aged 18 to 35 in good health and CMV-seronegative. The CDR3 DNA reads TGTGCCAGCAGCGGCCAACCCCGGGACAGGGGCTACGAGCAGTACTTC. This encodes CASSGQPRDRGYEQYF.